This T cell receptor (beta chain) was recorded in a study of cytomegalovirus exposure and HLA in healthy donors. In the study overall: The 120 or so validation repertoires, a later analysis reported, used the same platform as the 600 to 700 first-cohort repertoires.

Germline CDR1 SEHNR, CDR2 FQNEAQ (reference sequence). This CDR3 is built from 14 residues. The junction had 6 bases not matched to a gene; V was cut back by 5 bases and J by 4 bases. Some clones are missing from TCRdb's copy, which holds only in-frame ones; the method was immunoSEQ multiplex PCR. The sample consists of 100,000 to 150,000 clones, roughly 95% of them appearing once. This chain links TRBV7-9 with TRBJ2-7, with 9 bases matching TRBD1. The receptor was derived from a man aged 18-30 years in good health and CMV-seronegative. The sequencing sample was made of PBMCs. Here the CDR3 reads CASSPGTGRYEQYF. The CDR3 nucleotides are TGTGCCAGCAGCCCTGGGACAGGGCGGTACGAGCAGTACTTC.